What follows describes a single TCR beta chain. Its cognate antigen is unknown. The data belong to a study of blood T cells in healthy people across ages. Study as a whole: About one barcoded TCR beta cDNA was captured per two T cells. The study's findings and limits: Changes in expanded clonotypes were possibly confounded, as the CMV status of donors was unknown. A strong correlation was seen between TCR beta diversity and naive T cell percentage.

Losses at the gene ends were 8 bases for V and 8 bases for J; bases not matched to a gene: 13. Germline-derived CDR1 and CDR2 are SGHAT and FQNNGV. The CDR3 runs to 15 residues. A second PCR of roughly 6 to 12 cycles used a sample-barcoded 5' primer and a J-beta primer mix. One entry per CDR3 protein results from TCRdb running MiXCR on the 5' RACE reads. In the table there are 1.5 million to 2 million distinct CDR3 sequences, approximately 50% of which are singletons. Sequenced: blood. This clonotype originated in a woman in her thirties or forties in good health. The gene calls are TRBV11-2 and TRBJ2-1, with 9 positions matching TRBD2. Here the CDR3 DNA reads TGTGCCAGCGGCCCGCGGGGGAGCGGGGGGTATGAGCAGTTCTTC. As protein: CASGPRGSGGYEQFF.